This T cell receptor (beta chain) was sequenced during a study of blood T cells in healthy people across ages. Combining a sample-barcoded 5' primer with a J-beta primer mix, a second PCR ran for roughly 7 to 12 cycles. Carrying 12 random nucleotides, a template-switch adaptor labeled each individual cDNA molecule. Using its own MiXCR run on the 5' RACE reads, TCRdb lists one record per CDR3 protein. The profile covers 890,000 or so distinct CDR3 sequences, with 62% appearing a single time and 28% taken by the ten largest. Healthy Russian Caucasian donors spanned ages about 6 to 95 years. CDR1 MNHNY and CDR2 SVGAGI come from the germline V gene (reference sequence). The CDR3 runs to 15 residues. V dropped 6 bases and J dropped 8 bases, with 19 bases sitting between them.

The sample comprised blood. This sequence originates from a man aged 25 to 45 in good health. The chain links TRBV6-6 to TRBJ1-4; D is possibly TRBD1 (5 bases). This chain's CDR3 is CASSRSPQRGEKLFF. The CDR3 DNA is TGTGCCAGCAGCCGAAGCCCTCAGAGGGGAGAAAAACTGTTTTTT.